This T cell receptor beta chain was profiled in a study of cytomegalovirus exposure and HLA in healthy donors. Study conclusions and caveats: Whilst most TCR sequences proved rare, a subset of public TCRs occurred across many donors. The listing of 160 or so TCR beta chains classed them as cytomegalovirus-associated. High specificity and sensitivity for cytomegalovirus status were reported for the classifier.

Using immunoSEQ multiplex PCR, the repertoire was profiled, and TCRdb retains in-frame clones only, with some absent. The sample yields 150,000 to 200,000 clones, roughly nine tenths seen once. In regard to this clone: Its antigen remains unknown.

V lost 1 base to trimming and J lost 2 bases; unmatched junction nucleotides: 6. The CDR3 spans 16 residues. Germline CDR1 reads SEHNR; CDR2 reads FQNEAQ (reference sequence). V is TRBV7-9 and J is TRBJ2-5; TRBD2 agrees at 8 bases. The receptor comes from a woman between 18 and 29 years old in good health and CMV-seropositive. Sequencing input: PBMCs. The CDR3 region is CASSLGRTGGQETQYF. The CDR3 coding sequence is TGTGCCAGCAGCTTAGGTCGAACGGGGGGGCAAGAGACCCAGTACTTC.